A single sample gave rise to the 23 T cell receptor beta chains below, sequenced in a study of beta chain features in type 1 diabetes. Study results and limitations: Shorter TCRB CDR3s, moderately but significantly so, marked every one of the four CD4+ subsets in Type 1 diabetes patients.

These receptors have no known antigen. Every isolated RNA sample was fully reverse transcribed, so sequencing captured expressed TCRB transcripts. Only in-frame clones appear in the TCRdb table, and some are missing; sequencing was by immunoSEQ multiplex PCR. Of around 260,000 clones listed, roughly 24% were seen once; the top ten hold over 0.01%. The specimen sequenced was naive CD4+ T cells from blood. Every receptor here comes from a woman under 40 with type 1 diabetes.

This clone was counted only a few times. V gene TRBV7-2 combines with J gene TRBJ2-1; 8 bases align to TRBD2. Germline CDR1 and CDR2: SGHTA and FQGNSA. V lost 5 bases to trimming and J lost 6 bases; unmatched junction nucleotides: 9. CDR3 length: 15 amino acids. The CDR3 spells CASSQGSGSPNEQFF. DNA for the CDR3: TGTGCCAGCAGCCAGGGGAGCGGGAGCCCCAATGAGCAGTTCTTC.

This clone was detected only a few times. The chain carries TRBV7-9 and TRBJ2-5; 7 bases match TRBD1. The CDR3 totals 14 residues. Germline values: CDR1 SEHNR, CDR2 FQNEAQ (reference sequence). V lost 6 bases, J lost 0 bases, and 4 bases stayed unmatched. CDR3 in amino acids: CASRSTGNQETQYF. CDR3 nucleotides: TGTGCCAGCAGGTCGACAGGGAACCAAGAGACCCAGTACTTC.

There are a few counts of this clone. In DNA form, the CDR3 reads TGCAGCGTTGACGGACTACCCACAGATACGCAGTATTTT. Translating it yields CSVDGLPTDTQYF. The chain is built from TRBV29-1 and TRBJ2-3; TRBD2 might be the D (6 bases). The germline V gene has CDR1 SQVTM and CDR2 ANQGSEA. The CDR3 sequence is 13 residues long. The V end lost 3 bases, the J end lost 2 bases, and 9 bases lay between the germline ends.

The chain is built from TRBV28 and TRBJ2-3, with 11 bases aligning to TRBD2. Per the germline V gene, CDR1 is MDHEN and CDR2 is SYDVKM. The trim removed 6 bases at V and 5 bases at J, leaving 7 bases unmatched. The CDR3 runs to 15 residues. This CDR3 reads CASRISGRGGDTQYF. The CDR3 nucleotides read TGTGCCAGCAGAATTAGCGGGAGGGGAGGAGATACGCAGTATTTT.

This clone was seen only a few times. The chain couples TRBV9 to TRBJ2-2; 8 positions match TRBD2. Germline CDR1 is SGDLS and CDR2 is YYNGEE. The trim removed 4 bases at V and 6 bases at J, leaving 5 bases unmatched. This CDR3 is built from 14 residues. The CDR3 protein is CASSPRREAGELFF. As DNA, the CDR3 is TGTGCCAGCAGCCCCCGGCGGGAGGCCGGGGAGCTGTTTTTT.

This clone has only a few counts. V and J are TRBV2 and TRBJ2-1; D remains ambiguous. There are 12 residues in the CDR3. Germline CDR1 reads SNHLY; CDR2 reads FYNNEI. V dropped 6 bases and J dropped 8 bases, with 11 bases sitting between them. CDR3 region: CASSLVSHEQFF. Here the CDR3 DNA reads TGTGCCAGCAGCTTAGTTTCCCATGAGCAGTTCTTC.

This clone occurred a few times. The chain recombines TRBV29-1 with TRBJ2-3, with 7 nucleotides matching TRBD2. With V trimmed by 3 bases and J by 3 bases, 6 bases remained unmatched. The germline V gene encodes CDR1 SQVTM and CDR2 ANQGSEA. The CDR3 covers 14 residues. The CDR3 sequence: CSVEGGDWTDTQYF. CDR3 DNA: TGCAGCGTTGAGGGGGGGGACTGGACAGATACGCAGTATTTT.

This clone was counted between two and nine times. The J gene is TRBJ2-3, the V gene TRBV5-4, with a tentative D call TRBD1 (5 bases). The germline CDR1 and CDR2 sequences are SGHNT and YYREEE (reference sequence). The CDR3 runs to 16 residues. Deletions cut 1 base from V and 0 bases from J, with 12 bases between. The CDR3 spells CASSLWSYRSTDTQYF. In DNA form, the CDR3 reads TGTGCCAGCAGCTTGTGGTCTTACAGGAGCACAGATACGCAGTATTTT.

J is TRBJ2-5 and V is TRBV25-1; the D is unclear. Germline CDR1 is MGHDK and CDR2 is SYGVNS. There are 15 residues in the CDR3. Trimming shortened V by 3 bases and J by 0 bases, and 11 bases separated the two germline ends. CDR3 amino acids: CASSEAFPYQETQYF. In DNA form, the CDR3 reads TGTGCCAGCAGTGAGGCCTTCCCGTACCAAGAGACCCAGTACTTC. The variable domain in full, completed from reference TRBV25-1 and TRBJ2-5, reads EADIYQTPRYLVIGTGKKITLECSQTMGHDKMYWYQQDPGMELHLIHYSYGVNSTEKGDLSSESTVSRIRTEHFPLTLESARPSHTSQYLCASSEAFPYQETQYFGPGTRLLVL.

Here the CDR3 DNA reads TGCAGCGTTGGAGGCGATGTCGATACGCAGTATTTT. Encoded protein: CSVGGDVDTQYF. The chain combines TRBV29-1 with TRBJ2-3, with unresolved D. The V end lost 4 bases, the J end lost 6 bases, and 11 bases lay between the germline ends. This CDR3 region has 12 residues. Germline V gene data show CDR1 as SQVTM and CDR2 as ANQGSEA.

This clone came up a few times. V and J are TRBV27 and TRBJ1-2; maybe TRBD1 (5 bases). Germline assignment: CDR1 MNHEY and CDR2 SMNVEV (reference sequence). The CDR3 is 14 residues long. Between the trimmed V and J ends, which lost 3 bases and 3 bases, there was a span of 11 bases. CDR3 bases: TGTGCCAGCAGTTTTAATGGGGCAGACTATGGCTACACCTTC. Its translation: CASSFNGADYGYTF.

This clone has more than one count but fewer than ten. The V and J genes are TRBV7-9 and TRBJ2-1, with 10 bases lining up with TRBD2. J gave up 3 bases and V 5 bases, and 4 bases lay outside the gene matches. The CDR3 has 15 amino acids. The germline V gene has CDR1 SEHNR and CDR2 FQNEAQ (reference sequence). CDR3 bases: TGTGCCAGCAGCATCGGACTAGCGGACTACAATGAGCAGTTCTTC. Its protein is CASSIGLADYNEQFF.

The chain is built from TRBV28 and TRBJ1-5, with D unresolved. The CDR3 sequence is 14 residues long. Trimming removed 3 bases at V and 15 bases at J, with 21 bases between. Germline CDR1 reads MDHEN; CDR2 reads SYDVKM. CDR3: CASSFPQDALAGHF. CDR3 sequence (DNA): TGTGCCAGCAGTTTCCCCCAGGACGCTTTGGCGGGGCATTTT.

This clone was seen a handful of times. For the CDR3, the DNA is TGCAGCGTACTCGACAGGGGGAGCAATCAGCCCCAGCATTTT. This gives the protein CSVLDRGSNQPQHF. V gene TRBV29-1 combines with J gene TRBJ1-5, with 9 nucleotides matching TRBD1. The CDR3 spans 14 residues. The germline CDR1 and CDR2 sequences are SQVTM and ANQGSEA. Losses at the gene ends were 6 bases for V and 1 base for J; bases not matched to a gene: 4.

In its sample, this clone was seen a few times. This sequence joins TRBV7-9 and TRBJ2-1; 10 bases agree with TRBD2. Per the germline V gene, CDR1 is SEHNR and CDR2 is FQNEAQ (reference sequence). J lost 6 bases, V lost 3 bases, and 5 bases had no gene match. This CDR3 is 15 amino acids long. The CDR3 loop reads CASSFEAGGRNEQFF. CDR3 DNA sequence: TGTGCCAGCAGCTTTGAAGCGGGAGGGCGCAATGAGCAGTTCTTC.

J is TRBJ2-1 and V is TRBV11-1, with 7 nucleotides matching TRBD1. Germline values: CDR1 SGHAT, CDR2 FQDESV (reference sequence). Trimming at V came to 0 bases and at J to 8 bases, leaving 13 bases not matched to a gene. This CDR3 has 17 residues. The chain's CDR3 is CASSLAGDRNSDHEQFF. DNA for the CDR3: TGTGCCAGCAGCTTAGCGGGGGACAGAAATAGCGACCATGAGCAGTTCTTC. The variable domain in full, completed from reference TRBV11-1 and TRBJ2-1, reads EAEVAQSPRYKITEKSQAVAFWCDPISGHATLYWYRQILGQGPELLVQFQDESVVDDSQLPKDRFSAERLKGVDSTLKIQPAELGDSAMYLCASSLAGDRNSDHEQFFGPGTRLTVL.

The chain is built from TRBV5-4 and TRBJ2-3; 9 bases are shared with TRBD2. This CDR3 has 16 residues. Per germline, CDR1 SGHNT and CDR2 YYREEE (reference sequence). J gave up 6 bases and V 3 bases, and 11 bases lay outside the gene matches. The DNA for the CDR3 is TGTGCCAGCAGCTCGATTCTAGCGGGATTCGCCGATACGCAGTATTTT. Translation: CASSSILAGFADTQYF.

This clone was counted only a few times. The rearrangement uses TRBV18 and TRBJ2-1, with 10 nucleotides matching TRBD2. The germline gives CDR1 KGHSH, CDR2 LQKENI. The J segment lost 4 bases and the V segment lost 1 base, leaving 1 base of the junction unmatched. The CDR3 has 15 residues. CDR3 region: CASSPRSGGYNEQFF. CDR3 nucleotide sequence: TGTGCCAGCTCACCACGTAGCGGGGGGTACAATGAGCAGTTCTTC.

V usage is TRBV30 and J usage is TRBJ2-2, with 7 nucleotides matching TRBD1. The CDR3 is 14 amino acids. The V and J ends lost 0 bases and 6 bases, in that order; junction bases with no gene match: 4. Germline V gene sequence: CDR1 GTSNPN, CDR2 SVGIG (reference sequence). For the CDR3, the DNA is TGTGCCTGGAGTGTTCTAGGGGGCCCCGGGGAGCTGTTTTTT. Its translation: CAWSVLGGPGELFF.

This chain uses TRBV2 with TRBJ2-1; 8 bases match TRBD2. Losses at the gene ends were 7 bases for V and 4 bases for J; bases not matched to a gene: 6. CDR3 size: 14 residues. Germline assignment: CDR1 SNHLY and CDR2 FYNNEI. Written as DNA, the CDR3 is TGTGCCAGCATGGGGACTAGGGGTTACAATGAGCAGTTCTTC. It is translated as CASMGTRGYNEQFF.

CDR3 nucleotides: TGTGCCAGCAGCTTTGAGGGGGAAGAGACCCAGTACTTC. This encodes CASSFEGEETQYF. This rearrangement joins TRBV11-1 to TRBJ2-5; D is possibly TRBD1 (6 bases). CDR1 is SGHAT, CDR2 FQDESV, per germline (reference sequence). Trimming stripped 3 bases from V and 3 bases from J, with 8 bases between. This CDR3 region has 13 residues.

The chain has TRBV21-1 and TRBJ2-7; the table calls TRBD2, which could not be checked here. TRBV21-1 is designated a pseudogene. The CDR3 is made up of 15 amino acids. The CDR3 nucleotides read TGTGCCAGCAGCAAAAGGCTAGCGCTATCCTACGAGCAGTACTTC. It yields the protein CASSKRLALSYEQYF.

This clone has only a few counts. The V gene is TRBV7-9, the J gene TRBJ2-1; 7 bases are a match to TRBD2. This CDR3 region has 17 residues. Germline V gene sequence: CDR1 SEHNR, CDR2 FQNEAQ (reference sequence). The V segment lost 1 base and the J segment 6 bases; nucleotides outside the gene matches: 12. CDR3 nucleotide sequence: TGTGCCAGCAGCTTAGGGGAGACTAGCTACTACTCCAATGAGCAGTTCTTC. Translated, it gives CASSLGETSYYSNEQFF.